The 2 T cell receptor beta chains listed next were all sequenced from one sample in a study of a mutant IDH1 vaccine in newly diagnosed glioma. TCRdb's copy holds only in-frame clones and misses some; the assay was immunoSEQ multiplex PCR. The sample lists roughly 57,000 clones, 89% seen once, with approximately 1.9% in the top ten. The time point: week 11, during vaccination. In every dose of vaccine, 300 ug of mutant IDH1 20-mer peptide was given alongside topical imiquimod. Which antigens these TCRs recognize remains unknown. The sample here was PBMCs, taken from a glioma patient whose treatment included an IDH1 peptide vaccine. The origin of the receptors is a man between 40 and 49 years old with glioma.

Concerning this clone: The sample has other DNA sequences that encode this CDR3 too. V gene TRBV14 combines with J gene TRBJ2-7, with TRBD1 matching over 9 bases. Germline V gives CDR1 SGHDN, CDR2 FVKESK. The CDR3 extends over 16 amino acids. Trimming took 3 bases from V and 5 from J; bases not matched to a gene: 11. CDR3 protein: CASSQARQGGKHEQYF. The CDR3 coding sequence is TGTGCCAGCAGCCAGGCCCGACAGGGGGGGAAGCACGAGCAGTACTTC.

This CDR3 is CASSQDMTGTDTIYF. CDR3 sequence (DNA): TGTGCCAGCAGCCAAGATATGACAGGGACAGACACCATATATTTT. The gene calls are TRBV4-2 and TRBJ1-3, with 7 bases identical to TRBD1. This CDR3 has 15 amino acids. V shed 0 bases and J 8 bases; nucleotides not matched to a gene: 7. From germline, CDR1 is LGHNA and CDR2 YNFKEQ.